This TCR beta chain was captured by sequencing in a study of neoadjuvant anti-PD-1 for oral cavity cancer. The table lists this clone with a count of one. Its matching antigen is unknown. Study-wide points: Treg/Th17 ratio rose with pretreatment blood and fell with post-treatment tumor TCRbeta clonality.

Clones were read by immunoSEQ multiplex PCR, and TCRdb kept only the in-frame ones, dropping some. The sample records around 13,000 clones, around two thirds being singletons. These newly diagnosed stage II-IVA oral cavity squamous cell carcinoma patients had no prior systemic or radiation treatment. PBMCs were not maintained or expanded in culture before analysis. The germline V gene encodes CDR1 MNHNY and CDR2 SVGAGI (reference sequence). The CDR3 has 15 residues. With 2 bases removed from V and 8 bases from J, the gap between germline ends came to 16 bases. Sequencing was performed on PBMCs, taken before nivolumab (anti-PD-1) treatment. J is TRBJ2-1 and V is TRBV6-6, with D perhaps given as TRBD1 or TRBD2 (6 bases each). This receptor was taken from a person aged 40 to 85 with oral cavity squamous cell carcinoma. The CDR3 here is CASSYPGGKGDEQFF. The CDR3, as DNA: TGTGCCAGCAGTTACCCCGGGGGCAAAGGTGATGAGCAGTTCTTC.